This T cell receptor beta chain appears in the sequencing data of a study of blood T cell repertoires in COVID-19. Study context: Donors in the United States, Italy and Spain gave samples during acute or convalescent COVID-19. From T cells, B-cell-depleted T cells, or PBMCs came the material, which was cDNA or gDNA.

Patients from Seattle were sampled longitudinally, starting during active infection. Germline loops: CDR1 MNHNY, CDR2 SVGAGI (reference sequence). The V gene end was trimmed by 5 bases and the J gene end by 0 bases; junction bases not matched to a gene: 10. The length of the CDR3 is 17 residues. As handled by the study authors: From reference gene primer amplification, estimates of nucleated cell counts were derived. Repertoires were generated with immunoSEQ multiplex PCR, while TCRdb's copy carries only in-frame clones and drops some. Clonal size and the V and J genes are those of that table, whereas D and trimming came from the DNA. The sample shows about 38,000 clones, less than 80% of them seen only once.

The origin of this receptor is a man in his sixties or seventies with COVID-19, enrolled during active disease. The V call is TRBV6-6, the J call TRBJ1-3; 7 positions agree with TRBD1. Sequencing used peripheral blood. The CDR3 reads CASSRRQGPGSGNTIYF. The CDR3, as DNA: TGTGCCAGCAGTCGCAGACAGGGCCCCGGCTCTGGAAACACCATATATTTT.